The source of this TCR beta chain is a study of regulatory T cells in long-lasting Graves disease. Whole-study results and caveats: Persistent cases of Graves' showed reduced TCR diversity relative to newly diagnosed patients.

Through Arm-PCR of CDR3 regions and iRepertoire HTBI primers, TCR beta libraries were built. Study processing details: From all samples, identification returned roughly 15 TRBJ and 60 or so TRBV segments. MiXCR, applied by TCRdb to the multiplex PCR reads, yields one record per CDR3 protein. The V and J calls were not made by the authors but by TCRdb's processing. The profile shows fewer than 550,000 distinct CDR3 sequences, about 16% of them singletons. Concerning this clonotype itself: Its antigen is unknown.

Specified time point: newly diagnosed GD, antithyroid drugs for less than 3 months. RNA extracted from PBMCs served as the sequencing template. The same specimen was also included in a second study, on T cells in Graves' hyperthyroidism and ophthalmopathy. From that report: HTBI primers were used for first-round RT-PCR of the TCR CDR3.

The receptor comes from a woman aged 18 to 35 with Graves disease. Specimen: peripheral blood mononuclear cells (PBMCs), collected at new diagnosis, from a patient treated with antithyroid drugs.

The CDR3: CASSQEWTGYYEQYF. In DNA form, the CDR3 reads TGCGCCAGCAGCCAAGAATGGACGGGATACTACGAGCAGTACTTC. The J gene is TRBJ2-7, the V gene TRBV4-3; tentative D call: TRBD2 (5 bases). Trimming cost V 0 bases and J 3 bases, with 12 bases left between them. The CDR3 is made up of 15 amino acids. The germline V gene has CDR1 LGHNA and CDR2 YSLEER.